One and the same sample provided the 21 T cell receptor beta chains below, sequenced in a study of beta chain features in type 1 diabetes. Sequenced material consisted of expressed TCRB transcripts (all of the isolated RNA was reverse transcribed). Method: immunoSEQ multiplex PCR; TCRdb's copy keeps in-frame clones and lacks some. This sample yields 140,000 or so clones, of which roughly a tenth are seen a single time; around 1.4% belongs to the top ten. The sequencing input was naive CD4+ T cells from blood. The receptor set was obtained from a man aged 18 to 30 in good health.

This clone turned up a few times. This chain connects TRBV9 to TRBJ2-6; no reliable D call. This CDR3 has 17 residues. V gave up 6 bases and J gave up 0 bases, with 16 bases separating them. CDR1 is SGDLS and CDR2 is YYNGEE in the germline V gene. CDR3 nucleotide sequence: TGTGCCAGCAACAACAGCCCCAGGAACTCTGGGGCCAACGTCCTGACTTTC. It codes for CASNNSPRNSGANVLTF.

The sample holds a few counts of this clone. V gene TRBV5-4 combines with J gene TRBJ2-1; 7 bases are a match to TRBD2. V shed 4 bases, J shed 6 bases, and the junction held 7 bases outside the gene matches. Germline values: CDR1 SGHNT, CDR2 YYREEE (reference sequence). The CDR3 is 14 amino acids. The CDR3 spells CASSPGGSANEQFF. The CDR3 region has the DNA TGTGCCAGCAGCCCGGGGGGTTCGGCCAATGAGCAGTTCTTC.

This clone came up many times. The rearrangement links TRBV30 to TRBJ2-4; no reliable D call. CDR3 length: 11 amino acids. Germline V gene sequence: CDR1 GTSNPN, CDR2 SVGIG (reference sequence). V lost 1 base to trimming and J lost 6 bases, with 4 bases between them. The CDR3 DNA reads TGTGCCTGGAGTGGAGTAAACATTCAGTACTTC. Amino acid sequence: CAWSGVNIQYF.

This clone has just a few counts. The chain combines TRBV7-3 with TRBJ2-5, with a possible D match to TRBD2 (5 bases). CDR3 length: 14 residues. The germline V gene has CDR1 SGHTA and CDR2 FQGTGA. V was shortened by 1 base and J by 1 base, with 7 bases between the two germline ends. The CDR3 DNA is TGTGCCAGCAGCTTAAAGAGGGTCCAAGAGACCCAGTACTTC. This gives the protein CASSLKRVQETQYF.

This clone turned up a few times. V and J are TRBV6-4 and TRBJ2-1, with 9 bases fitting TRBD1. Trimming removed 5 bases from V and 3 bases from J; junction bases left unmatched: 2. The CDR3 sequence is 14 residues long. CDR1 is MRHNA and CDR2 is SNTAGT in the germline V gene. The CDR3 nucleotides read TGTGCCAGCAGTCCGGGACAGGGCTACAATGAGCAGTTCTTC. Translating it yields CASSPGQGYNEQFF.

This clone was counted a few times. The CDR3 is CSVEIGNNEKLFF. CDR3 in DNA: TGCAGCGTTGAAATCGGGAATAATGAAAAACTGTTTTTT. The chain recombines TRBV29-1 with TRBJ1-4; D is ambiguous. This CDR3 is 13 amino acids long. Between the trimmed V and J ends, which lost 2 bases and 4 bases, there was a span of 8 bases. From germline, CDR1 is SQVTM and CDR2 ANQGSEA. The complete variable domain, with remaining parts taken from reference TRBV29-1 and TRBJ1-4, reads SAVISQKPSRDICQRGTSLTIQCQVDSQVTMMFWYRQQPGQSLTLIATANQGSEATYESGFVIDKFPISRPNLTFSTLTVSNMSPEDSSIYLCSVEIGNNEKLFFGSGTQLSVL.

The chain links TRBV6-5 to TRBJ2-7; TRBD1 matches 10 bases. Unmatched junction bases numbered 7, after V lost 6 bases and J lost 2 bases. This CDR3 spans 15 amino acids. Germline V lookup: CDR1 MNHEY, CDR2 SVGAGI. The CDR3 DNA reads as TGTGCCAGCAGAGTTGGACAGGGGGGGGCCTACGAGCAGTACTTC. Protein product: CASRVGQGGAYEQYF.

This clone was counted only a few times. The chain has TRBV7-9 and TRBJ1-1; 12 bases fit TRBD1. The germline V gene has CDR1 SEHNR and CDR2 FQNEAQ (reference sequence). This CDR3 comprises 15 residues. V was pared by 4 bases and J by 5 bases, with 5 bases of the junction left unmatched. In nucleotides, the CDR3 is TGTGCCAGCAGCTGGGGGGACAGGGGGCAGACTGAAGCTTTCTTT. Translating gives CASSWGDRGQTEAFF.

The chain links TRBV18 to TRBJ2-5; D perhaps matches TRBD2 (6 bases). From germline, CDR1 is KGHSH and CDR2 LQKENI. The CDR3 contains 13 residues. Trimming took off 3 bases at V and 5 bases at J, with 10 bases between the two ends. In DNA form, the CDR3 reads TGTGCCAGCTCACCCCCAGGGAGGGAGACCCAGTACTTC. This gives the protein CASSPPGRETQYF.

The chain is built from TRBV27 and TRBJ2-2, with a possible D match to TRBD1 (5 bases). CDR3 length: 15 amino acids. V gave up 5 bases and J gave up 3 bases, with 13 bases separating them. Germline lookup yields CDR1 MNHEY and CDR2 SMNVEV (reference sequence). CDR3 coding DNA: TGTGCCAGCAGTACCGTCCAAGGGGACACCGGGGAGCTGTTTTTT. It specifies CASSTVQGDTGELFF.

The CDR3 loop reads CASSQMKNRGYSPLHF. The CDR3 nucleotides are TGTGCCAGCAGCCAAATGAAGAATCGAGGATATTCACCCCTCCACTTT. The chain uses TRBV4-2 and TRBJ1-6; D is unclear. V was clipped by 2 bases and J by 8 bases, with 16 bases between them. CDR1 and CDR2 (germline): LGHNA, YNFKEQ. The CDR3 totals 16 residues.

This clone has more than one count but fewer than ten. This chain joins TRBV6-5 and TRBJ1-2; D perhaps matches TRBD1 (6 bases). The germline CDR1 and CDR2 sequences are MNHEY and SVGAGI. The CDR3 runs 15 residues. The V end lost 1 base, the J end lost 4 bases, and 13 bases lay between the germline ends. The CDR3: CASSYLFRGGYGYTF. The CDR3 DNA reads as TGTGCCAGCAGTTACTTATTCAGGGGCGGCTATGGCTACACCTTC.

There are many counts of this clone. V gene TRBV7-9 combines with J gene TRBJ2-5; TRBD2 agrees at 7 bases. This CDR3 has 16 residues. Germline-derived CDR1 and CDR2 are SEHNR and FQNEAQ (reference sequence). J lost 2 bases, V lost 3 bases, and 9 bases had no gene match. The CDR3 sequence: CASSFGLAEIQETQYF. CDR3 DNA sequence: TGTGCCAGCAGCTTTGGGCTAGCGGAGATTCAAGAGACCCAGTACTTC. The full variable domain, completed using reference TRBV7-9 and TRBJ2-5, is DTGVSQNPRHKITKRGQNVTFRCDPISEHNRLYWYRQTLGQGPEFLTYFQNEAQLEKSRLLSDRFSAERPKGSFSTLEIQRTEQGDSAMYLCASSFGLAEIQETQYFGPGTRLLVL.

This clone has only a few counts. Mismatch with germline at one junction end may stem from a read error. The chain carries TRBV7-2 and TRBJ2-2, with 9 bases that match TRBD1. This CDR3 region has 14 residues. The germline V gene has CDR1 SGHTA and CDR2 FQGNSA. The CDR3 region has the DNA TGTGCCAGCAACTTAGACAGGGGGGGCGGGGAGCTGTTTTTT. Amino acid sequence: CASNLDRGGGELFF.

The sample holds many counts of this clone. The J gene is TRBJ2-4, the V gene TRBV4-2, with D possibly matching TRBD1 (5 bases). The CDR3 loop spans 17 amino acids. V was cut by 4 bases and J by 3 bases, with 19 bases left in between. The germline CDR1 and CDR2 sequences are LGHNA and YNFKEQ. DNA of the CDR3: TGTGCCAGCAGCCCCGTGTTCGCAGGGCCCGGCAAAAACATTCAGTACTTC. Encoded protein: CASSPVFAGPGKNIQYF.

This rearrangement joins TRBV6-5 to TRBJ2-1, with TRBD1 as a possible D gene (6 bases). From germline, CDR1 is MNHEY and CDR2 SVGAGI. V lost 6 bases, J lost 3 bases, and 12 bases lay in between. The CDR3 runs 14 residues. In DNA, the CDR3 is TGTGCCAGCAGCAAAGGGACAAACTACAATGAGCAGTTCTTC. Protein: CASSKGTNYNEQFF.

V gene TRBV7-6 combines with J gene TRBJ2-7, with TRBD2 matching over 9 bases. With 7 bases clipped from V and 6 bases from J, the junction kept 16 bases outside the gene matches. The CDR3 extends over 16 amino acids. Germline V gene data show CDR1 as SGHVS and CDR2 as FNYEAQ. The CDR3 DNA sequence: TGTGCCAGCATAAAGGCCCCCGGGACTAGCAACGCCGAGCAGTACTTC. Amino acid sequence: CASIKAPGTSNAEQYF.

The CDR3 protein is CATSRDLERGELFF. In DNA form, the CDR3 reads TGTGCCACCAGCAGAGATCTGGAGCGCGGGGAGCTGTTTTTT. The rearrangement links TRBV15 to TRBJ2-2; D is ambiguous. CDR3 length: 14 amino acids. Per germline, CDR1 LNHNV and CDR2 YYDKDF (reference sequence). V was cut by 0 bases and J by 7 bases, with 9 bases left in between.

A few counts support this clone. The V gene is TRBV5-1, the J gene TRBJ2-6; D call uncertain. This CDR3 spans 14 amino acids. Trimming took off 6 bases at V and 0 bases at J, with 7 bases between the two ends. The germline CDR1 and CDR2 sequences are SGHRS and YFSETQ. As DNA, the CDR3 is TGCGCCAGCATGGTGAGCTCTGGGGCCAACGTCCTGACTTTC. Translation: CASMVSSGANVLTF.

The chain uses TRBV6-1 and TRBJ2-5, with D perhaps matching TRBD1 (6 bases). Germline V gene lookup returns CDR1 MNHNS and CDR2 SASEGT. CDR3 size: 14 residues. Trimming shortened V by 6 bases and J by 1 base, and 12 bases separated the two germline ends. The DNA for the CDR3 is TGTGCCAGCAGCGGAGGACAGATCCAAGAGACCCAGTACTTC. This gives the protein CASSGGQIQETQYF.

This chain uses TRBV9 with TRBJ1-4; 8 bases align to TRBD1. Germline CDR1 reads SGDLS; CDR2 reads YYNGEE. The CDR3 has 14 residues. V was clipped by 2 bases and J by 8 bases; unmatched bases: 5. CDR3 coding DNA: TGTGCCAGCAGCGTCGGGACAGGCAAAGAAAAACTGTTTTTT. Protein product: CASSVGTGKEKLFF.